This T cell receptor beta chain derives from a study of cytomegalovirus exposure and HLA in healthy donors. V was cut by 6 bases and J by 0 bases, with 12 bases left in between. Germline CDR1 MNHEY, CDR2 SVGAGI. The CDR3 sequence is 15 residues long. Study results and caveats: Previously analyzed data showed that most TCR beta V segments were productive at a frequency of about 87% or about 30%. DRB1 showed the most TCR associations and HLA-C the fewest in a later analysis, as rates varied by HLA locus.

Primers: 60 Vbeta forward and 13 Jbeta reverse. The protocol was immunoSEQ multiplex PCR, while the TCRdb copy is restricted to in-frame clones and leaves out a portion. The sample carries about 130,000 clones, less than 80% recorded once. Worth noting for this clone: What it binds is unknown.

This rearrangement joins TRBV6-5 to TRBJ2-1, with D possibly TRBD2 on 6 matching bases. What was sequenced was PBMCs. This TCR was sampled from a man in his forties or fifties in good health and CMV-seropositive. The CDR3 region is CASRTSLSSYNEQFF. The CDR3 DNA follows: TGTGCCAGCAGAACTAGCCTGAGCTCCTACAATGAGCAGTTCTTC.